Listed below are T cell receptor beta chains from one sample, sequenced in a study of beta chain features in type 1 diabetes. Measured with immunoSEQ multiplex PCR; TCRdb has only the in-frame clones, and not every one. The data hold hundreds of thousands of clones, with over 10% observed a single time. The sequencing sample was made of naive CD4+ T cells from blood. These receptors were obtained from a man between 18 and 29 years old in good health. CDR3s include the opening cysteine and the closing phenylalanine or tryptophan. Fields, in order: D gene, clone size, V gene, J gene, CDR3 protein, CDR3 DNA. The D gene is left open where the match is weak. Where a row states a size, it is once, few, many or the class of an expanded clone; other rows omit it.

D: TRBD2; size: few; V: TRBV9; J: TRBJ2-5; CDR3: CASSPSTSGRQLQETQYF; DNA: TGTGCCAGCAGCCCTTCGACTAGCGGGAGACAACTACAAGAGACCCAGTACTTC
D: TRBD2; size: few; V: TRBV7-3; J: TRBJ2-1; CDR3: CASSRTGGGYNEQFF; DNA: TGTGCCAGCAGCCGGACGGGGGGGGGCTACAATGAGCAGTTCTTC
D: -; size: few; V: TRBV25-1; J: TRBJ1-2; CDR3: CASSGTGGYGYTF; DNA: TGTGCCAGCAGTGGCACGGGAGGCTATGGCTACACCTTC
D: -; size: few; V: TRBV2; J: TRBJ2-3; CDR3: CASSVADTQYF; DNA: TGTGCCAGCAGTGTAGCAGATACGCAGTATTTT
D: -; size: -; V: TRBV7-2; J: TRBJ2-3; CDR3: CASSLLRIDTQYF; DNA: TGTGCCAGCAGCTTATTGAGGATAGATACGCAGTATTTT
D: -; size: few; V: TRBV7-2; J: TRBJ1-2; CDR3: CASSRSDRTDGYTF; DNA: TGTGCCAGCAGTCGGAGCGACAGGACGGATGGCTACACCTTC
D: TRBD1; size: -; V: TRBV28; J: TRBJ1-1; CDR3: CASRSTGLEAFF; DNA: TGTGCCAGCAGGTCGACAGGGCTTGAAGCTTTCTTT
D: TRBD1; size: -; V: TRBV29-1; J: TRBJ1-5; CDR3: CSVEGQGDQPQHF; DNA: TGCAGCGTTGAGGGACAGGGGGATCAGCCCCAGCATTTT
D: -; size: -; V: TRBV5-1; J: TRBJ2-5; CDR3: CASSLAEGETQYF; DNA: TGCGCCAGCAGCTTGGCCGAGGGTGAGACCCAGTACTTC
D: TRBD2; size: few; V: TRBV7-2; J: TRBJ2-7; CDR3: CASSESGASSYEQYF; DNA: TGTGCCAGCAGCGAAAGCGGGGCCTCCTCCTACGAGCAGTACTTC
D: TRBD1; size: -; V: TRBV30; J: TRBJ2-7; CDR3: CAWSADRGLEQYF; DNA: TGTGCCTGGAGTGCCGACAGGGGGCTCGAGCAGTACTTC
D: -; size: few; V: TRBV28; J: TRBJ1-2; CDR3: CASRRPRQTFYGYTF; DNA: TGTGCCAGCAGAAGACCGCGACAGACCTTCTATGGCTACACCTTC
D: TRBD1; size: few; V: TRBV7-2; J: TRBJ1-5; CDR3: CASSLAGQGSWHF; DNA: TGTGCCAGCAGCTTGGCCGGACAGGGGAGTTGGCATTTT
D: TRBD2; size: few; V: TRBV5-6; J: TRBJ2-1; CDR3: CASSLRTSGSNEQFF; DNA: TGTGCCAGCAGCTTGAGGACTAGCGGGTCGAATGAGCAGTTCTTC
D: -; size: few; V: TRBV28; J: TRBJ2-3; CDR3: CASSLTARTDTQYF; DNA: TGTGCCAGCAGCCTCACGGCGCGGACAGATACGCAGTATTTT
D: TRBD1; size: few; V: TRBV6-5; J: TRBJ2-1; CDR3: CASRRDRGPEQFF; DNA: TGTGCCAGCAGGCGGGACAGGGGGCCTGAGCAGTTCTTC
D: -; size: -; V: TRBV7-8; J: TRBJ2-4; CDR3: CASSPGLLRTTLAKNIQYF; DNA: TGTGCCAGCAGCCCGGGACTCCTGAGAACGACCCTAGCCAAAAACATTCAGTACTTC
D: -; size: once; V: TRBV9; J: TRBJ2-1; CDR3: CASSVGAGEYNEQFF; DNA: TGTGCCAGCAGCGTAGGGGCAGGGGAATACAATGAGCAGTTCTTC